This record looks at one T cell receptor (beta chain) sequence and its context. The antigen is unknown. These data belong to a study of siplizumab effects on memory and regulatory T cells. Broader study findings: With siplizumab, cumulative frequency of CD4+ memory-derived alloreactive sequences dropped significantly. In siplizumab conditions, mappable alloreactive CD4+ clones averaged approximately 70% Treg-derived, against 25% to 30% in controls.

Only in-frame clones appear in the TCRdb table, and some are missing; sequencing was by immunoSEQ multiplex PCR. The data hold tens of thousands of clones, with 95% to 97% observed a single time. There are 17 residues in the CDR3. The source of this sequence is a human donor in good health. The gene calls are TRBV12-2 and TRBJ1-6. TRBV12-2 is shown as a pseudogene. The sequencing input was naive CD4+ T cells sorted from blood. The CDR3 spells CASRFSFITDSDSPLHF. In DNA form, the CDR3 reads TGTGCAAGTCGCTTTTCCTTCATAACTGATTCGGATTCACCCCTCCACTTT.